A selection of T cell receptor beta chains follows, all from one sample in a study of blood T cells in healthy people across ages. TCRdb processed the 5' RACE reads anew with MiXCR; each CDR3 protein has one entry. The data show roughly 680,000 distinct CDR3 sequences, around 49% seen once. Sequencing input: blood. These receptor sequences come from a woman aged 60-70 years in good health. Both conserved end residues are part of each CDR3. A D gene is named only where the DNA matches it firmly. A clone size is listed for some rows: how often the clone was seen (once, few, many), or a class if it is expanded.

TRBJ2-7 | . | TRBD2 | TRBV7-3 | 19 | TGTGCCAGCAGCCACGGGACTAGCGGGGGGAAAAGGAGCTCCTACGAGCAGTACTTC | CASSHGTSGGKRSSYEQYF
TRBJ2-7 | . | TRBD2 | TRBV20-1 | 14 | TGCAGTGCTAGGAGACTAGCGGACTCCTACGAGCAGTACTTC | CSARRLADSYEQYF
TRBJ1-2 | few | . | TRBV20-1 | 14 | TGCAGTGCTAGAGATAACCACTTAAACTATGGCTACACCTTC | CSARDNHLNYGYTF
TRBJ1-4 | . | . | TRBV4-3 | 18 | TGCGCCAGCAGCCAAGATACTGCGACTTTTGCAACTAATGAAAAACTGTTTTTT | CASSQDTATFATNEKLFF
TRBJ2-7 | many | . | TRBV11-1 | 12 | TGTGCCAGCACATCCCACTCCTACGAGCAGTACTTC | CASTSHSYEQYF
TRBJ2-3 | . | TRBD2 | TRBV15 | 19 | TGTGCCACCAGCAACCCAACTAGCGGGAGAGGGTCTAGCACAGATACGCAGTATTTT | CATSNPTSGRGSSTDTQYF
TRBJ2-4 | . | TRBD2 | TRBV28 | 17 | TGTGCCAGCAGTTTAGCGGGACTAGCAGACCGCAAAAACATTCAGTACTTC | CASSLAGLADRKNIQYF
TRBJ2-5 | few | TRBD2 | TRBV7-3 | 11 | TGTGCCAGCAGCTCACTAGCGAACCAGTACTTC | CASSSLANQYF
TRBJ2-5 | . | TRBD2 | TRBV9 | 17 | TGTGCCAGCAGCGTAGCCCCGGGACTAGCGGGAGAGGAGACCCAGTACTTC | CASSVAPGLAGEETQYF
TRBJ1-2 | few | TRBD1 | TRBV2 | 14 | TGTGCCAGCAGGTCCAGGGGGCTAGCCTATGGCTACACCTTC | CASRSRGLAYGYTF
TRBJ2-7 | . | TRBD2 | TRBV11-2 | 16 | TGTGCCAGCAGCATGGGGGCTAGCGGGAGGATGGACGAGCAGTACTTC | CASSMGASGRMDEQYF
TRBJ1-6 | . | . | TRBV7-9 | 14 | TGTGCCAGCAGCGCTGACTGGGGAGATTCACCCCTCCACTTT | CASSADWGDSPLHF
TRBJ1-1 | . | . | TRBV15 | 13 | TGTGCCACCAGCGCGGCATGGCCCGGTGAAGCTTTCTTT | CATSAAWPGEAFF
TRBJ2-1 | few | TRBD2 | TRBV14 | 18 | TGTGCCAGCAGCCAAAGCGAGTATGGTTTAGCGGGGTACAATGAGCAGTTCTTC | CASSQSEYGLAGYNEQFF
TRBJ2-1 | . | . | TRBV9 | 13 | TGTGCCAGCGGGCAGGGGCCCTACAATGAGCAGTTCTTC | CASGQGPYNEQFF
TRBJ1-1 | . | . | TRBV29-1 | 13 | TGCAGCGTTCAGGGCAGGTTCAGCACTGAAGCTTTCTTT | CSVQGRFSTEAFF
TRBJ1-2 | . | . | TRBV25-1 | 12 | TGTGCCAGCAGTGATGGACGTTATGGCTACATCTTC | CASSDGRYGYIF
TRBJ2-3 | once | TRBD2 | TRBV28 | 16 | TGTACCAGCAGTCGTGGGAGGGCCCGTGGCACAGATACGCAGTATTTT | CTSSRGRARGTDTQYF
TRBJ1-1 | . | . | TRBV4-2 | 15 | TGTGCCAGCAGCCAAGAATTCAGACAGAACACTGAAGCTTTCTTT | CASSQEFRQNTEAFF
TRBJ2-3 | few | . | TRBV29-1 | 15 | TGCAGCGCCGGGGTTAGCGGCACTAGCACAGATACGCAGTATTTT | CSAGVSGTSTDTQYF
TRBJ2-7 | . | . | TRBV12-3/TRBV12-4 | 15 | TGTGCCAGCAGCCCCGGGGTAGCTGGGACCTACGAGCAGTACTTC | CASSPGVAGTYEQYF
TRBJ1-5 | . | TRBD1 | TRBV20-1 | 14 | TGCAGTGCCACCTTTAAGGGGGCGAGTCAGCCCCAGCATTTT | CSATFKGASQPQHF
TRBJ2-5 | . | . | TRBV18 | 14 | TGTGCCAGCTCACGCCCGGGACCCACGGAGACCCAGTACTTC | CASSRPGPTETQYF
TRBJ1-2 | . | TRBD1 | TRBV18 | 14 | TGTGCCAGCTCACCACCGACAGGGACCTATGGCTACACCTTC | CASSPPTGTYGYTF
TRBJ2-3 | . | TRBD2 | TRBV20-1 | 15 | TGCAGTGCTAGACATAGCGGGGCAAGTCCAGATACGCAGTATTTT | CSARHSGASPDTQYF
TRBJ2-7 | . | . | TRBV27 | 14 | TGTGCCAGCACAACCGGGACCCCCGGGGGCGAGCAGTACTTC | CASTTGTPGGEQYF
TRBJ1-2 | few | TRBD1 | TRBV7-2 | 15 | TGTGCCAGCAGCCCCGACGGGACAGGGGGCGATGGCTACACCTTC | CASSPDGTGGDGYTF